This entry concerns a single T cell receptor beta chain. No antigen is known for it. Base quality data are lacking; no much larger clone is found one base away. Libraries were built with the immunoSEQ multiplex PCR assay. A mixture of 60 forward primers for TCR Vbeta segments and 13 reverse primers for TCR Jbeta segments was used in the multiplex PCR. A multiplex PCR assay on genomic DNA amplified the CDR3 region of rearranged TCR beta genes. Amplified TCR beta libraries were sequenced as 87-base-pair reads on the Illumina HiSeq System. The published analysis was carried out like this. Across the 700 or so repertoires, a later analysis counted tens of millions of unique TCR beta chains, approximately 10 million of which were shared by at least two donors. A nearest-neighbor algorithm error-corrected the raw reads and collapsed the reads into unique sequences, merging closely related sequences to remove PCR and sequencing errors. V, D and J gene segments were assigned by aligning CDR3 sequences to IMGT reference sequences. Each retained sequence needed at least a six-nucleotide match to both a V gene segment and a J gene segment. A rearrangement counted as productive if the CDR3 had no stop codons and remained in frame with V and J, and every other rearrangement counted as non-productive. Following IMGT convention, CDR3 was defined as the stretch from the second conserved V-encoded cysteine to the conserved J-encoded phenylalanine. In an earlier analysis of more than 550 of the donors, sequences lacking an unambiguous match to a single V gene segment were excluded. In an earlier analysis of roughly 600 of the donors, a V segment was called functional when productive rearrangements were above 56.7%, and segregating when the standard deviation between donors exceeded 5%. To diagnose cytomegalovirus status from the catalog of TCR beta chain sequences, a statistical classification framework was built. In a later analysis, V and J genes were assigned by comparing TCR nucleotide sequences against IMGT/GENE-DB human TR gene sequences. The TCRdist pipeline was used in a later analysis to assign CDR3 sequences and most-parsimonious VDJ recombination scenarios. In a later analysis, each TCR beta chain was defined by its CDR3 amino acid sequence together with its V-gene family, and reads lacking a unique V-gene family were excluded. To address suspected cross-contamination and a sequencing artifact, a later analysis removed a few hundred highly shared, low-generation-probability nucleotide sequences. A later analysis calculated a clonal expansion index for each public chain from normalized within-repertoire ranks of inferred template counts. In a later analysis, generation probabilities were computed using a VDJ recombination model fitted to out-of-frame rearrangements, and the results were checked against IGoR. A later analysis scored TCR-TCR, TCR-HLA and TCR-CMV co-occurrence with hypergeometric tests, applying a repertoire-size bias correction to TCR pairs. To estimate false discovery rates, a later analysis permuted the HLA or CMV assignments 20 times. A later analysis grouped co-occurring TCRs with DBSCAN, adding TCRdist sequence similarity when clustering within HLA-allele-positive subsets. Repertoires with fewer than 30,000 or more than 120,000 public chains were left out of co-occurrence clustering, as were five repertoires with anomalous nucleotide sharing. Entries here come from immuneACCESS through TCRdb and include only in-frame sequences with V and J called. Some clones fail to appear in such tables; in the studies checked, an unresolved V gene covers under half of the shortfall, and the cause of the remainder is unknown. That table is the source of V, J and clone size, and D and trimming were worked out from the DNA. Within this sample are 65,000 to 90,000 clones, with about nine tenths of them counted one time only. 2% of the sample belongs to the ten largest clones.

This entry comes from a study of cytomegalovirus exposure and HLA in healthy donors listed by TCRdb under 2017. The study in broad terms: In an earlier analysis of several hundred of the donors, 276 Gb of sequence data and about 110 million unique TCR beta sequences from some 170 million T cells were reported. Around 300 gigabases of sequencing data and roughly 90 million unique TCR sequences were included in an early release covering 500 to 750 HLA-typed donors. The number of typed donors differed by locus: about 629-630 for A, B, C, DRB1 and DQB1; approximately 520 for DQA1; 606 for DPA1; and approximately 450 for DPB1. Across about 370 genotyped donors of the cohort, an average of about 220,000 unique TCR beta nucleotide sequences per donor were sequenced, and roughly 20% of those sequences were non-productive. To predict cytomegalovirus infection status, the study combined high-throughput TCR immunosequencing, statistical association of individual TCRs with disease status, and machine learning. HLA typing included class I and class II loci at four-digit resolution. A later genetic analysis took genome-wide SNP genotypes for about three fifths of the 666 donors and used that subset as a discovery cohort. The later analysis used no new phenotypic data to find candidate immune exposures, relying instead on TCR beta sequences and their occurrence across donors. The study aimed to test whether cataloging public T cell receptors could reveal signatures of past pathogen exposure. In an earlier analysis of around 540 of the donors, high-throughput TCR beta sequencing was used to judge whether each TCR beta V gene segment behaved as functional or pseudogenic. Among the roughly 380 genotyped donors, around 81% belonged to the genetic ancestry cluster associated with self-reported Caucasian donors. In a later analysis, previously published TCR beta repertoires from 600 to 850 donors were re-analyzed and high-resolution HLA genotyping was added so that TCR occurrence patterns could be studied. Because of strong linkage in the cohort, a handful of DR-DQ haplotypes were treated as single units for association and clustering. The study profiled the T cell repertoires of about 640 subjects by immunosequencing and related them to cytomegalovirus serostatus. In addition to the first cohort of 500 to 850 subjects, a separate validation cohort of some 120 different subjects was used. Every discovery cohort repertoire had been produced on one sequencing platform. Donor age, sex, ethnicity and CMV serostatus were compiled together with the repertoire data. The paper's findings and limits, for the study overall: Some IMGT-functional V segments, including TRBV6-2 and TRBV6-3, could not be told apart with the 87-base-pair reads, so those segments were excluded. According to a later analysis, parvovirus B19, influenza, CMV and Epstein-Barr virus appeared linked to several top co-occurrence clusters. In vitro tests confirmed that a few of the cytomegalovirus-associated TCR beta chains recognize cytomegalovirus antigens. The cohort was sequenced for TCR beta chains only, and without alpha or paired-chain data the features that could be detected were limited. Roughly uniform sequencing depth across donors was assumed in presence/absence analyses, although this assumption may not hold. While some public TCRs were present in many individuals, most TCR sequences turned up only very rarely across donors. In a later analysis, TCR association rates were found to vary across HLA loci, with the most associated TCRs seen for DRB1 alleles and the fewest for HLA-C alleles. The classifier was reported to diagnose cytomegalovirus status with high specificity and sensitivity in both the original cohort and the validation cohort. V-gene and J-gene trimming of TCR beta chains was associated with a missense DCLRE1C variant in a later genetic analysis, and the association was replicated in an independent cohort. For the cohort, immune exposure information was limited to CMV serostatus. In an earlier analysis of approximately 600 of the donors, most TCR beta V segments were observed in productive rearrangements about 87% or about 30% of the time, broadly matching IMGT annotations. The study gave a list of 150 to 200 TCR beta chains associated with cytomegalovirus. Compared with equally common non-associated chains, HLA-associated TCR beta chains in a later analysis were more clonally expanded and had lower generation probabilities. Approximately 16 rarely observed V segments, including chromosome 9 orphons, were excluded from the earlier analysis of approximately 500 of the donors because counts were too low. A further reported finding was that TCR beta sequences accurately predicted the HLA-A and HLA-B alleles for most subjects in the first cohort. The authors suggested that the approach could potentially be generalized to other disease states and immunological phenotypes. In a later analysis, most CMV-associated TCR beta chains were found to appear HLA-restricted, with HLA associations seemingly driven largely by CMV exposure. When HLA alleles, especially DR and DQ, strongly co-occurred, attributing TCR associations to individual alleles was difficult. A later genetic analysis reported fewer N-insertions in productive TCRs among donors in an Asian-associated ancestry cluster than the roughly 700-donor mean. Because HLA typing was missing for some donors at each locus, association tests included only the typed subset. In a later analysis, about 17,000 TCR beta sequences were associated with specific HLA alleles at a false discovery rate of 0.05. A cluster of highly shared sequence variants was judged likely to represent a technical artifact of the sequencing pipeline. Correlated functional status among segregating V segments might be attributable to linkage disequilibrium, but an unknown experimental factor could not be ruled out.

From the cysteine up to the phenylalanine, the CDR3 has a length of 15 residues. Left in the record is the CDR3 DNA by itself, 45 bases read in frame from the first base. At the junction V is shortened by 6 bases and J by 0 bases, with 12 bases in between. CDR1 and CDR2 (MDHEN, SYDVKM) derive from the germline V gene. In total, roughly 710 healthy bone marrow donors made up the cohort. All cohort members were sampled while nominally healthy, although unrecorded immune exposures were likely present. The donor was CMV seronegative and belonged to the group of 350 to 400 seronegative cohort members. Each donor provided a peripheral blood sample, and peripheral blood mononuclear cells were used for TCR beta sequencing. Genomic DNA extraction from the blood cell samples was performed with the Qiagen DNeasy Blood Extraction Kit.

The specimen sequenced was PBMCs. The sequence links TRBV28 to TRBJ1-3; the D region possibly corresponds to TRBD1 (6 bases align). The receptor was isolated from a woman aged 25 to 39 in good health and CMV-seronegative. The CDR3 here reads CASRTDSRSGNTIYF. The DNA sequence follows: TGTGCCAGCAGAACGGACAGCCGCTCTGGAAACACCATATATTTT.